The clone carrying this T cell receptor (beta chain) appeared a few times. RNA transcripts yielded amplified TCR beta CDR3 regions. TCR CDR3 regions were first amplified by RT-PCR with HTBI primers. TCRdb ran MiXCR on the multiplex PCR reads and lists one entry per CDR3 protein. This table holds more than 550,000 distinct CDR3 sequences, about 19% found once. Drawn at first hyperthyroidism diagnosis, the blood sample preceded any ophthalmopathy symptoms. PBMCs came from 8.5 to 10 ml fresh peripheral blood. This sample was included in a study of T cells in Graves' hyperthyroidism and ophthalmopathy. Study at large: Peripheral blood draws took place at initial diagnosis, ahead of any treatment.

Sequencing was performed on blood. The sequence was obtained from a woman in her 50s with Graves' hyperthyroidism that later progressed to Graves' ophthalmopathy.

The CDR3: CASSPRASPDTQYF. The CDR3 nucleotides read TGCGCCAGCAGCCCCCGGGCGAGCCCAGATACGCAGTATTTT. V usage is TRBV5-1 and J usage is TRBJ2-3; no reliable D call. V lost 4 bases to trimming and J lost 4 bases, with 13 bases between them. Germline CDR1 SGHRS, CDR2 YFSETQ. This CDR3 contains 14 residues.